Presented here are 31 T cell receptor beta chains from one specimen sequenced in a study of T cells expressing NK-cell markers. For each CDR3 protein, TCRdb gives one entry from its re-call of the 5' RACE reads, without DNA. Reported are roughly 350,000 distinct CDR3 sequences; the ten largest clones contain around 5.2%. Sequencing used blood T cells: a sorted CD56 or NKG2C T cell subset, CD4+ or CD8+ T cells, or bulk PBMC T cells (not recorded which). The source is a man aged 18-75 years in good health.

The chain uses TRBV7-2 and TRBJ2-7; lacking DNA, the TRBD2 call made by TCRdb goes unchecked. This CDR3 region has 15 residues. CDR1 is SGHTA, CDR2 FQGNSA, per germline. This CDR3 is CASSLRLAGRYEQYF.

This chain connects TRBV5-1 to TRBJ2-5; TCRdb calls TRBD2, which cannot be checked without DNA. CDR1 is SGHRS and CDR2 is YFSETQ in the germline V gene. There are 14 residues in the CDR3. CDR3 in amino acids: CASSFGDYRETQYF. Filled out from reference TRBV5-1 and TRBJ2-5, the complete variable domain reads KAGVTQTPRYLIKTRGQQVTLSCSPISGHRSVSWYQQTPGQGLQFLFEYFSETQRNKGNFPGRFSGRQFSNSRSEMNVSTLELGDSALYLCASSFGDYRETQYFGPGTRLLVL.

This sequence joins TRBV6-1 and TRBJ2-6; TCRdb's D call of TRBD2 is untestable without DNA. The CDR3 runs to 16 residues. Germline V gene lookup returns CDR1 MNHNS and CDR2 SASEGT. The CDR3 spells CASDAGALSGANVLTF.

V usage is TRBV5-6 and J usage is TRBJ2-7. Per the germline V gene, CDR1 is SGHDT and CDR2 is YYEEEE. The CDR3 length is 13 residues. The CDR3 loop reads CASRATEWGEQYF.

The chain recombines TRBV6-5 with TRBJ2-7; TCRdb selects TRBD1, and the lack of DNA leaves this call unchecked. Per the germline V gene, CDR1 is MNHEY and CDR2 is SVGAGI. This CDR3 has 15 amino acids. CDR3 region: CASSYSGKGTREQYF.

The V gene is TRBV5-1, the J gene TRBJ2-3; the D call from TCRdb, TRBD1, cannot be confirmed without DNA. The CDR3 loop spans 14 amino acids. Germline lookup yields CDR1 SGHRS and CDR2 YFSETQ. The CDR3 loop reads CASSPRKPGDTQYF. Drawing the rest from reference TRBV5-1 and TRBJ2-3, the complete variable domain is KAGVTQTPRYLIKTRGQQVTLSCSPISGHRSVSWYQQTPGQGLQFLFEYFSETQRNKGNFPGRFSGRQFSNSRSEMNVSTLELGDSALYLCASSPRKPGDTQYFGPGTRLTVL.

V and J are TRBV27 and TRBJ1-1. The CDR3 is 14 amino acids. Germline V gene lookup returns CDR1 MNHEY and CDR2 SMNVEV (reference sequence). CDR3 sequence: CASSLKTMNTEAFF.

V and J are TRBV18 and TRBJ2-2; TCRdb gives TRBD1 as the D gene, but with no DNA this cannot be confirmed. The CDR3 covers 16 residues. Germline V gene data show CDR1 as KGHSH and CDR2 as LQKENI. CDR3: CASSRGQGEWTGELFF.

CDR3 region: CASSPHSPGSGANVLTF. The chain is built from TRBV19 and TRBJ2-6. Germline V lookup: CDR1 LNHDA, CDR2 SQIVND (reference sequence). This CDR3 contains 17 residues.

The genes are TRBV5-1 and TRBJ1-3. The V gene's germline CDR1 is SGHRS and CDR2 YFSETQ. The CDR3 has 15 residues. The CDR3 spells CASSLRDSPGNTIYF.

This sequence joins TRBV7-9 and TRBJ1-1. In germline, CDR1 is SEHNR, CDR2 FQNEAQ (reference sequence). The CDR3 totals 15 residues. This CDR3 reads CASTAITLRGTEAFF.

The V call is TRBV6-5, the J call TRBJ2-4; TCRdb reports TRBD2, a call that lacks DNA to check it against. The CDR3 consists of 17 residues. Germline loops: CDR1 MNHEY, CDR2 SVGAGI. CDR3 in amino acids: CASSYIPRDLTKNIQYF.

This sequence joins TRBV6-2 or TRBV6-3 and TRBJ1-3. The CDR3 extends over 21 amino acids. Per germline, CDR1 MNHEY and CDR2 SVGEGT. The chain's CDR3 is CASSYRGPDPAFSGGGNTIYF.

The chain couples TRBV9 to TRBJ2-1. Per germline, CDR1 SGDLS and CDR2 YYNGEE. The CDR3 spans 14 residues. The CDR3 here is CASSANVGYNEQFF.

The CDR3 here is CARRGRMDAEAFF. The chain employs TRBV2 and TRBJ1-1. Per germline, CDR1 SNHLY and CDR2 FYNNEI. The CDR3 runs 13 residues.

This sequence joins TRBV11-2 and TRBJ2-3; TCRdb calls TRBD1, which cannot be checked without DNA. Germline assignment: CDR1 SGHAT and CDR2 FQNNGV. The CDR3 is made up of 14 amino acids. The CDR3 region is CASRDAGGTDTQYF.

The chain employs TRBV7-2 and TRBJ1-5. Germline CDR1 reads SGHTA; CDR2 reads FQGNSA. The CDR3 totals 13 residues. CDR3 protein: CASSPELFQPQHF. The whole variable domain, filled in from reference TRBV7-2 and TRBJ1-5, reads GAGVSQSPSNKVTEKGKDVELRCDPISGHTALYWYRQSLGQGLEFLIYFQGNSAPDKSGLPSDRFSAERTGGSVSTLTIQRTQQEDSAVYLCASSPELFQPQHFGDGTRLSIL.

The chain links TRBV12-3 or TRBV12-4 to TRBJ2-3; TCRdb calls TRBD2, which cannot be checked without DNA. The CDR3 length is 16 residues. CDR3 region: CASSLNSGLRGDTQYF.

The chain joins TRBV25-1 to TRBJ1-2. Germline values: CDR1 MGHDK, CDR2 SYGVNS. The CDR3 is made up of 15 amino acids. The CDR3 loop reads CASSGSGIKGYGYTF.

J is TRBJ1-4 and V is TRBV7-9. The CDR3 covers 17 residues. Per the germline V gene, CDR1 is SEHNR and CDR2 is FQNEAQ (reference sequence). The CDR3 is CASSLARLPRANEKLFF.

The chain couples TRBV28 to TRBJ2-3. CDR1 and CDR2 from the germline V gene are MDHEN and SYDVKM. The length of the CDR3 is 13 residues. CDR3 residues: CASRTYTADTQYF.

The chain has TRBV7-8 and TRBJ2-2; checking the TCRdb D call of TRBD1 is not possible without DNA. The CDR3 spans 17 residues. Germline assignment: CDR1 SGHVS and CDR2 FQNEAQ. This CDR3 is CASMLGRGRGSSGELFF.

The chain is built from TRBV28 and TRBJ1-2; TCRdb calls TRBD1, which cannot be checked without DNA. CDR3 length: 15 amino acids. Germline lookup yields CDR1 MDHEN and CDR2 SYDVKM. The CDR3 reads CASSSLGTGGGGYTF.

This chain connects TRBV6-1 to TRBJ1-4; checking the TCRdb D call of TRBD1 is not possible without DNA. Germline V gene lookup returns CDR1 MNHNS and CDR2 SASEGT. The CDR3 runs to 14 residues. The CDR3 is CASRQQGAREKLFF.

The chain couples TRBV15 to TRBJ1-5. Germline CDR1 is LNHNV and CDR2 is YYDKDF (reference sequence). The length of the CDR3 is 13 residues. CDR3 protein: CATSRDTDQPQHF.

The chain employs TRBV20-1 and TRBJ2-5; TCRdb's D call of TRBD1 is untestable without DNA. CDR3 size: 14 residues. Per germline, CDR1 DFQATT and CDR2 SNEGSKA (reference sequence). This CDR3 is CSAREGTIRETQYF.

The chain is built from TRBV7-9 and TRBJ2-1; the D call from TCRdb, TRBD1, cannot be confirmed without DNA. Germline values: CDR1 SEHNR, CDR2 FQNEAQ (reference sequence). CDR3 length: 16 amino acids. This CDR3 reads CASSLSYRDSDNEQFF.

This chain uses TRBV7-2 with TRBJ2-4. The CDR3 extends over 16 amino acids. Per the germline V gene, CDR1 is SGHTA and CDR2 is FQGNSA. The CDR3 loop reads CASSLDSTLAKNIQYF.

V and J are TRBV5-1 and TRBJ2-5; TCRdb's D call of TRBD2 is untestable without DNA. The CDR3 loop spans 13 amino acids. Germline V gives CDR1 SGHRS, CDR2 YFSETQ. The CDR3 is CASSLEGLAGRYF.

The chain is built from TRBV12-3 or TRBV12-4 and TRBJ1-2; TCRdb calls TRBD1, which cannot be checked without DNA. The CDR3 is 16 residues long. CDR3: CASSIRTGTLNYGYTF.

The CDR3: CASRSTLAGNTDTQYF. The rearrangement uses TRBV6-1 and TRBJ2-3; TCRdb's D gene call, TRBD2, goes unchecked for lack of DNA. The germline V gene has CDR1 MNHNS and CDR2 SASEGT. CDR3 length: 16 residues.